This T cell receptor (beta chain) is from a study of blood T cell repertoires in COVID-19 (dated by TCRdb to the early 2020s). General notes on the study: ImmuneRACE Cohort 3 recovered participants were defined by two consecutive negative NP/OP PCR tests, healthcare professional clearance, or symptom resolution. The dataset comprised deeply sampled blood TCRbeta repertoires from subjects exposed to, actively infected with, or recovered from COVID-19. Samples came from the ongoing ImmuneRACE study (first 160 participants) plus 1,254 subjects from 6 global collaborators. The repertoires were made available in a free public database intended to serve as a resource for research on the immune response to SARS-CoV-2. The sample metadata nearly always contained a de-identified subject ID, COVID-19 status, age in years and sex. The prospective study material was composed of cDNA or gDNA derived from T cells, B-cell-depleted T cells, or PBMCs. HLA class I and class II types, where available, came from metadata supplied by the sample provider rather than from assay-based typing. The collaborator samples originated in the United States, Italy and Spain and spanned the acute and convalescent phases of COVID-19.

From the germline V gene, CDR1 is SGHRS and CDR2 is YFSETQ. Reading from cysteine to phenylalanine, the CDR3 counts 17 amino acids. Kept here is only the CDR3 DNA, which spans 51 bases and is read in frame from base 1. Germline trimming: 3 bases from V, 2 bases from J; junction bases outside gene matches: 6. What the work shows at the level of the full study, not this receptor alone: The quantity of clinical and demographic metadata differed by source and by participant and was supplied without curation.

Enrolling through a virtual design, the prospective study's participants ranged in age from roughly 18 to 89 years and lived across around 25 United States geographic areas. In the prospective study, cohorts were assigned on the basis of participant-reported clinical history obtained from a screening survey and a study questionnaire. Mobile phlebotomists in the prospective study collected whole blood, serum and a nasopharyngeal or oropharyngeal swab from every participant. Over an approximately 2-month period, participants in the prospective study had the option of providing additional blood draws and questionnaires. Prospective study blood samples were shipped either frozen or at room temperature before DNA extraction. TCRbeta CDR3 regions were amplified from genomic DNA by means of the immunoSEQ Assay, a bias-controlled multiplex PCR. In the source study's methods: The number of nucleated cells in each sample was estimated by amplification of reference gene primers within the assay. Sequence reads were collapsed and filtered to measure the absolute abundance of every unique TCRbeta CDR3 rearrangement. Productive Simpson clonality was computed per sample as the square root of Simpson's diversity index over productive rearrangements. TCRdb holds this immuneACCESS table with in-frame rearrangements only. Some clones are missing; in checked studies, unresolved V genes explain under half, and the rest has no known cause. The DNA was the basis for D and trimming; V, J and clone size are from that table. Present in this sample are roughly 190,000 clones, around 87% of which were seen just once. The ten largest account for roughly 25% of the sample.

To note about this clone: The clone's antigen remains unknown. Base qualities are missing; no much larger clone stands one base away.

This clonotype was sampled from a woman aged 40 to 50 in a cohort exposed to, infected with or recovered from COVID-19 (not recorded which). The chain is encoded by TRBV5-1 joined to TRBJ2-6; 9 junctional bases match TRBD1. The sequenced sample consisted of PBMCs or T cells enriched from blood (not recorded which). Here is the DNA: TGCGCCAGCAGCTGGGACAGGGAGGCTACTGGGGCCAACGTCCTGACTTTC. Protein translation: CASSWDREATGANVLTF.